The 27 T cell receptor beta chains below were found in one sample sequenced in a study of blood T cell repertoires in COVID-19. The protocol was immunoSEQ multiplex PCR, while the TCRdb copy is restricted to in-frame clones and leaves out a portion. The table shows about 140,000 clones, with 84% occurring only once. Material for sequencing was PBMCs or T cells enriched from blood (not recorded which). These receptor sequences come from a woman younger than 30 who had been exposed to COVID-19.

This clone was seen more than once but under ten times. The chain carries TRBV24-1 and TRBJ1-5; D remains unclear. Germline assignment: CDR1 KGHDR and CDR2 SFDVKD. This CDR3 has 12 amino acids. V was shortened by 5 bases and J by 6 bases, with 7 bases between the two germline ends. CDR3 nucleotides: TGTGCCACCAGTGGAGGGAGTCAGCCCCAGCATTTT. Translated, it gives CATSGGSQPQHF.

This clone was counted between two and nine times. V gene TRBV4-2 combines with J gene TRBJ2-7, with 12 bases fitting TRBD2. Germline CDR1 and CDR2: LGHNA and YNFKEQ. The CDR3 extends over 18 amino acids. Trimming removed 1 base from V and 2 bases from J; junction bases left unmatched: 9. The CDR3 coding sequence is TGTGCCAGCAGCCAAGCCACGAAGACTAGCGGGAGAACCTACGAGCAGTACTTC. This gives the protein CASSQATKTSGRTYEQYF.

The chain recombines TRBV5-1 with TRBJ2-5; a possible D gene is TRBD1 (6 bases). CDR3 size: 17 residues. Trimming removed 0 bases from V and 5 bases from J, with 20 bases in between. Germline CDR1 and CDR2: SGHRS and YFSETQ. DNA of the CDR3: TGCGCCAGCAGCTTGGCTCGGGCAGGGGCGAGTGGGGAGACCCAGTACTTC. The encoded protein is CASSLARAGASGETQYF. Together with reference TRBV5-1 and TRBJ2-5, the CDR3 gives the full variable domain: KAGVTQTPRYLIKTRGQQVTLSCSPISGHRSVSWYQQTPGQGLQFLFEYFSETQRNKGNFPGRFSGRQFSNSRSEMNVSTLELGDSALYLCASSLARAGASGETQYFGPGTRLLVL.

The chain joins TRBV27 to TRBJ2-2; D is perhaps TRBD2 (5 bases). The CDR3 is 14 amino acids. Germline-derived CDR1 and CDR2 are MNHEY and SMNVEV (reference sequence). V lost 0 bases to trimming and J lost 7 bases, with 9 bases between them. Here the CDR3 reads CASSLSADFGELFF. DNA for the CDR3: TGTGCCAGCAGTTTATCCGCGGACTTCGGGGAGCTGTTTTTT.

V usage is TRBV28 and J usage is TRBJ2-3, with D possibly matching TRBD1 (7 bases). This CDR3 is 18 amino acids long. Per the germline V gene, CDR1 is MDHEN and CDR2 is SYDVKM. V lost 4 bases and J lost 6, with 26 bases in between. The CDR3 loop is CASSSPPHDRAGRDTQYF. The CDR3, as DNA: TGTGCCAGCAGTTCACCCCCCCACGACAGGGCGGGACGGGATACGCAGTATTTT.

J is TRBJ1-5 and V is TRBV28; possible D gene TRBD1, 6 bases. This CDR3 has 16 residues. The V and J ends lost 7 bases and 0 bases respectively, with 16 bases between them. The germline V gene has CDR1 MDHEN and CDR2 SYDVKM. Here the CDR3 reads CASTRGGAYSNQPQHF. CDR3 sequence (DNA): TGTGCCAGCACCAGAGGGGGGGCCTATAGCAATCAGCCCCAGCATTTT.

The chain combines TRBV5-1 with TRBJ1-1; TRBD1 might be the D (6 bases). Germline lookup yields CDR1 SGHRS and CDR2 YFSETQ. There are 14 residues in the CDR3. V shed 3 bases and J shed 7 bases, with 16 bases lying between them. The CDR3 is CASSWAQGQSEAFF. In DNA, the CDR3 is TGCGCCAGCAGCTGGGCCCAGGGGCAAAGTGAAGCTTTCTTT.

J is TRBJ2-5 and V is TRBV5-4; D is possibly TRBD2 (6 bases). Germline V CDR1 and CDR2: SGHNT, YYREEE (reference sequence). V was trimmed by 2 bases and J by 0 bases, leaving 8 bases between them. The CDR3 is 14 residues long. CDR3 DNA: TGTGCCAGCAGCTTCGGACTACACCAAGAGACCCAGTACTTC. Amino acids: CASSFGLHQETQYF.

This chain joins TRBV4-3 and TRBJ2-3; 8 bases are a match to TRBD1. V gave up 4 bases and J gave up 6 bases; unmatched junction bases: 3. Looked up from germline, CDR1 is LGHNA and CDR2 is YSLEER. The CDR3 is made up of 13 amino acids. The CDR3 nucleotides are TGCGCCAGCAGCCGCGGACAGGGTGATACGCAGTATTTT. Encoded protein: CASSRGQGDTQYF.

This clone was recorded a few times. The chain has TRBV6-5 and TRBJ2-3; D is possibly TRBD1 (5 bases). The CDR3 length is 15 residues. Germline CDR1 and CDR2: MNHEY and SVGAGI. V dropped 0 bases and J dropped 3 bases, with 10 bases sitting between them. The CDR3 DNA is TGTGCCAGCAGTTACTCACAGGTTAAGACAGATACGCAGTATTTT. Its translation is CASSYSQVKTDTQYF.

This clone was recorded a few times. This chain links TRBV11-1 with TRBJ2-7; D might be TRBD1 (5 bases). The V gene's germline CDR1 is SGHAT and CDR2 FQDESV (reference sequence). CDR3 length: 12 residues. The V and J ends lost 5 bases and 4 bases respectively, with 9 bases between them. CDR3 sequence: CASSPNRYEQYF. The DNA of the CDR3 is TGTGCCAGCAGCCCAAACAGGTACGAGCAGTACTTC.

V is TRBV28 and J is TRBJ2-3, with 7 bases matching TRBD1. Germline CDR1 reads MDHEN; CDR2 reads SYDVKM. Germline trimming cut 5 bases from V and 0 bases from J; bases unmatched to any gene: 11. The length of the CDR3 is 17 residues. CDR3 region: CASSAGTESLSTDTQYF. In nucleotides, the CDR3 is TGTGCCAGCAGTGCCGGGACAGAGAGTCTTAGCACAGATACGCAGTATTTT.

V and J are TRBV7-9 and TRBJ1-1; possibly TRBD1 for D (5 bases). Germline CDR1 SEHNR, CDR2 FQNEAQ (reference sequence). The CDR3 spans 16 residues. V dropped 1 base and J dropped 7 bases, with 19 bases sitting between them. CDR3 region: CASSLVRLNGQGEAFF. CDR3 coding DNA: TGTGCCAGCAGCTTAGTCCGGCTCAATGGGCAGGGTGAAGCTTTCTTT.

V is TRBV5-4 and J is TRBJ2-7; 7 nucleotides match TRBD1. V was pared by 5 bases and J by 3 bases, with 8 bases of the junction left unmatched. This CDR3 spans 14 amino acids. CDR1 and CDR2 (germline): SGHNT, YYREEE (reference sequence). CDR3 in amino acids: CASRRQGALYEQYF. The CDR3 DNA reads as TGTGCCAGCAGGCGACAGGGAGCCCTCTACGAGCAGTACTTC.

The V and J genes are TRBV29-1 and TRBJ1-2, with a tentative D call TRBD1 (6 bases). CDR1 is SQVTM, CDR2 ANQGSEA, per germline. V lost 7 bases and J lost 10, with 22 bases in between. The CDR3 extends over 13 amino acids. The CDR3 here is CSAGNGGGESYTF. The CDR3 nucleotides read TGCAGCGCCGGGAATGGGGGGGGCGAATCCTACACCTTC.

The chain joins TRBV12-3 or TRBV12-4 to TRBJ2-7, with 8 nucleotides matching TRBD1. Trimming took 5 bases from V and 6 from J; bases not matched to a gene: 6. This CDR3 has 13 residues. CDR3 nucleotide sequence: TGTGCCAGCAGTAGGGACAGGATAGGCGAGCAGTACTTC. The encoded protein is CASSRDRIGEQYF.

The chain carries TRBV7-9 and TRBJ1-4, with 8 bases matching TRBD1. The V segment lost 1 base and the J segment 5 bases; nucleotides outside the gene matches: 6. Per the germline V gene, CDR1 is SEHNR and CDR2 is FQNEAQ (reference sequence). The CDR3 sequence is 16 residues long. This chain's CDR3 is CASSLGHQGANEKLFF. CDR3 nucleotides: TGTGCCAGCAGCTTAGGGCACCAGGGGGCGAATGAAAAACTGTTTTTT.

The rearrangement links TRBV25-1 to TRBJ2-3; D is unclear. CDR1 is MGHDK and CDR2 is SYGVNS in the germline V gene. V was pared by 2 bases and J by 2 bases, with 11 bases between. The CDR3 spans 15 residues. This CDR3 reads CASSEDRKPTDTQYF. For the CDR3, the DNA is TGTGCCAGCAGTGAAGATCGTAAGCCCACAGATACGCAGTATTTT.

The chain uses TRBV27 and TRBJ1-6, with 9 positions matching TRBD1. Germline trimming cut 5 bases from V and 10 bases from J; bases unmatched to any gene: 9. Per germline, CDR1 MNHEY and CDR2 SMNVEV (reference sequence). The CDR3 totals 15 residues. CDR3 region: CASSPGDRERSPLHF. In nucleotides, the CDR3 is TGTGCCAGCAGTCCCGGGGACAGGGAACGATCACCCCTCCACTTT.

The table lists this clone with a few counts. V is TRBV30 and J is TRBJ1-5; D is ambiguous. Germline V gene lookup returns CDR1 GTSNPN and CDR2 SVGIG (reference sequence). Trimming took off 1 base at V and 7 bases at J, with 11 bases between the two ends. This CDR3 contains 13 residues. CDR3 sequence: CAWSARAQQPQHF. Written as DNA, the CDR3 is TGTGCCTGGAGTGCGAGGGCCCAGCAGCCCCAGCATTTT. Together with reference TRBV30 and TRBJ1-5, the CDR3 gives the full variable domain: SQTIHQWPATLVQPVGSPLSLECTVEGTSNPNLYWYRQAAGRGLQLLFYSVGIGQISSEVPQNLSASRPQDRQFILSSKKLLLSDSGFYLCAWSARAQQPQHFGDGTRLSIL.

This chain connects TRBV11-3 to TRBJ1-5, with 11 bases that match TRBD1. The germline CDR1 and CDR2 sequences are SGHNT and YENEEA. Germline trimming cut 5 bases from V and 5 bases from J; bases unmatched to any gene: 2. CDR3 size: 14 residues. The CDR3 region is CASSQGQGDQPQHF. CDR3 nucleotides: TGTGCCAGCAGCCAGGGACAGGGGGATCAGCCCCAGCATTTT.

The chain carries TRBV9 and TRBJ2-7; 7 bases are shared with TRBD2. Germline CDR1 reads SGDLS; CDR2 reads YYNGEE. V shed 3 bases, J shed 4 bases, and the junction held 7 bases outside the gene matches. CDR3 length: 14 residues. CDR3 DNA sequence: TGTGCCAGCAGCGCCCTAGCGGAGACTTACGAGCAGTACTTC. It is translated as CASSALAETYEQYF. Looking up the rest from reference TRBV9 and TRBJ2-7 gives the full variable domain: DSGVTQTPKHLITATGQRVTLRCSPRSGDLSVYWYQQSLDQGLQFLIQYYNGEERAKGNILERFSAQQFPDLHSELNLSSLELGDSALYFCASSALAETYEQYFGPGTRLTVT.

This chain links TRBV5-1 with TRBJ2-2, with 9 positions matching TRBD2. CDR3 length: 15 residues. Unmatched junction bases numbered 9, after V lost 6 bases and J lost 6 bases. Germline loops: CDR1 SGHRS, CDR2 YFSETQ. The CDR3 coding sequence is TGCGCCAGCAAGCAGCGGGAGGCCGGGGCCGGGGAGCTGTTTTTT. As protein: CASKQREAGAGELFF. Full variable domain (remainder filled in from reference TRBV5-1 and TRBJ2-2): KAGVTQTPRYLIKTRGQQVTLSCSPISGHRSVSWYQQTPGQGLQFLFEYFSETQRNKGNFPGRFSGRQFSNSRSEMNVSTLELGDSALYLCASKQREAGAGELFFGEGSRLTVL.

The rearrangement links TRBV19 to TRBJ2-5; 8 bases are a match to TRBD2. This CDR3 is built from 18 residues. J was trimmed by 1 base and V by 1 base; bases with no gene match: 11. The V gene's germline CDR1 is LNHDA and CDR2 SQIVND (reference sequence). This CDR3 is CASSIATGTRGPQETQYF. DNA of the CDR3: TGTGCCAGTAGTATAGCTACCGGGACTAGAGGTCCCCAAGAGACCCAGTACTTC.

The chain joins TRBV30 to TRBJ1-1; a possible D gene is TRBD1 (5 bases). Germline loops: CDR1 GTSNPN, CDR2 SVGIG (reference sequence). V was pared by 4 bases and J by 1 base, with 10 bases between. This CDR3 region has 13 residues. CDR3 sequence reads: CAWIHGGNTEAFF. Here the CDR3 DNA reads TGTGCCTGGATCCACGGGGGGAACACTGAAGCTTTCTTT.

This sequence joins TRBV9 and TRBJ2-2, with D uncertain. Trimming cost V 0 bases and J 0 bases, with 21 bases left between them. Germline CDR1 SGDLS, CDR2 YYNGEE. This CDR3 spans 20 amino acids. The DNA for the CDR3 is TGTGCCAGCAGCGTAGGCTTGCTAGTCGCCACTCCTCCGAACACCGGGGAGCTGTTTTTT. Protein sequence: CASSVGLLVATPPNTGELFF.

This clone was counted between two and nine times. V and J are TRBV4-3 and TRBJ2-7; D may be TRBD2 (5 bases). Germline CDR1 reads LGHNA; CDR2 reads YSLEER. V was shortened by 1 base and J by 3 bases, with 13 bases between the two germline ends. CDR3 length equals 15 residues. The CDR3 DNA sequence: TGCGCCAGCAGCCAAGCGGGAAATTCCTTCTACGAGCAGTACTTC. This gives the protein CASSQAGNSFYEQYF.